The sequence of this T cell receptor (beta chain) was determined in a study of T cell responses to AZD1222 COVID-19 vaccine. Findings and caveats of the study: With dominance at 160-218 and 743-854, vaccine-associated CD4 TCRs spanned spike. Clonal diversity was possibly underestimated; the donors were predominantly white British and more often female.

V was cut by 0 bases and J by 4 bases, with 7 bases left in between. CDR1 is KGHSY and CDR2 is FQNENV in the germline V gene. The CDR3 contains 14 residues. Clones were read by immunoSEQ multiplex PCR, and TCRdb kept only the in-frame ones, dropping some. This sample has some 130,000 clones, with 88% found just once. As concerns this clone: Its specificity is unknown.

This TCR derives from an adult in good health. This sample comprised peripheral blood, obtained on day 0 of AZD1222 vaccination. This sequence joins TRBV16 and TRBJ2-1; tentatively, D is TRBD2 (5 bases). The CDR3 is CASSQSWRYNEQFF. In DNA, the CDR3 is TGTGCCAGCAGCCAATCGTGGAGGTACAATGAGCAGTTCTTC.